The 9 T cell receptor beta chains below were found in one sample sequenced in a study of Tregs in tolerant kidney transplant recipients. Only in-frame clones appear in the TCRdb table, and some are missing; sequencing was by immunoSEQ multiplex PCR. The sample table sets out 45,000 to 55,000 clones. The specimen comprised CD4+ T cells from blood, sampled before the transplant. The receptors were gathered from a human donor who received a combined kidney and bone marrow transplant.

Remarks on this clone: The read ends 3 residues early relative to the CDR3; the germline J gene fills the gap. The rearrangement joins TRBV13 to TRBJ2-1, with 10 nucleotides matching TRBD2. Germline values: CDR1 PRHDT, CDR2 FYEKMQ (reference sequence). Trimming at V came to 2 bases and at J to 8 bases, leaving 15 bases not matched to a gene. This CDR3 region has 18 residues. CDR3 protein: CASSLNARLAGLNDEQFF. CDR3 bases read: TGTGCCAGCAGCTTAAACGCGAGACTAGCGGGCCTAAATGATGAG. Based on the CDR3 plus reference TRBV13 and TRBJ2-1, the full variable domain is AAGVIQSPRHLIKEKRETATLKCYPIPRHDTVYWYQQGPGQDPQFLISFYEKMQSDKGSIPDRFSAQQFSDYHSELNMSSLELGDSALYFCASSLNARLAGLNDEQFFGPGTRLTVL.

CDR3 bases read: TGCAGTGCTAGATATCAGGGAGGAACTAATGAAAAA. Translation gives CSARYQGGTNEK. The complete CDR3 sequence is CSARYQGGTNEKLFF. The chain employs TRBV20-1 and TRBJ1-4; TRBD1 is a possible D gene (5 bases). The CDR3 end lies 3 residues beyond the end of the read and is filled in from the germline J gene. In germline, CDR1 is DFQATT, CDR2 SNEGSKA (reference sequence). Deletions cut 2 bases from V and 1 base from J, with 11 bases between. This CDR3 spans 15 amino acids.

Points on this clone: The read terminates 3 residues before the CDR3 end, so the remaining end is supplied by the germline J gene. This sequence joins TRBV20-1 and TRBJ2-5; D is perhaps TRBD1 (6 bases). The germline V and J ends were trimmed by 0 bases and 7 bases, with 15 bases remaining between them. CDR1 DFQATT and CDR2 SNEGSKA come from the germline V gene (reference sequence). This CDR3 has 14 amino acids. The CDR3 sequence: CSARDPGRRGTQYF. CDR3 DNA, as far as it was read: TGCAGTGCTAGAGATCCGGGGCGCAGGGGGACC.

Remarks on this clone: The read terminates 3 residues before the CDR3 end, so the remaining end is supplied by the germline J gene. The chain joins TRBV7-2 to TRBJ1-5; the D is unclear. Germline V gives CDR1 SGHTA, CDR2 FQGNSA. The CDR3 runs 13 residues. The sequenced CDR3 bases are TGTGCCAGCAGCTTAGAGGCGGGCTTCCCC. Its protein product is CASSLEAGFP. The CDR3 as a whole reads CASSLEAGFPQHF.

A remark on this clone: The read ends 3 residues shy of where the CDR3 ends; the end is completed using the germline J gene. This chain connects TRBV5-6 to TRBJ1-5; D ambiguous. The germline V gene encodes CDR1 SGHDT and CDR2 YYEEEE. CDR3 length equals 13 residues. Between the trimmed V and J ends, which lost 0 bases and 7 bases, there was a span of 8 bases. The CDR3 sequence: CASSLARGQPQHF. Partial CDR3 DNA: TGTGCCAGCAGCTTGGCTCGAGGGCAGCCC.

Turning to this clone: The read falls 3 residues short of the CDR3 end, and the missing part is taken from the germline J gene. The chain links TRBV2 to TRBJ2-7; TRBD1 aligns across 8 bases. The trim removed 7 bases at V and 6 bases at J, leaving 5 bases unmatched. CDR1 and CDR2 from the germline V gene are SNHLY and FYNNEI. The CDR3 is 12 residues long. The sequenced CDR3 bases are TGTGCCAGCACCCGACAGGGGTTCGAG. Its translation: CASTRQGFE. The full-length CDR3 reads as CASTRQGFEQYF.

As regards this clone: The CDR3 end falls 3 residues outside the read, so it is completed with the germline J gene. This chain links TRBV19 with TRBJ1-2; D possibly corresponds to TRBD1 (5 bases). This CDR3 contains 14 residues. V gave up 1 base and J gave up 4 bases, with 10 bases separating them. Germline V gene sequence: CDR1 LNHDA, CDR2 SQIVND (reference sequence). The CDR3 spells CASSIAGDGYGYTF. The covered CDR3 bases are TGTGCCAGTAGTATAGCGGGGGACGGCTATGGC.

Comments on this clone: Coverage ceases 3 residues before the CDR3 finishes, and the germline J gene fills in the end. The chain joins TRBV10-3 to TRBJ1-4, with 8 nucleotides matching TRBD1. V dropped 5 bases and J dropped 3; count of bases not matched to a gene: 2. This CDR3 has 14 residues. Germline CDR1 ENHRY, CDR2 SYGVKD. CDR3 DNA (partial): TGTGCCATCAGTCAGGGACAGGCTAATGAAAAA. Protein product: CAISQGQANEK. The CDR3 as a whole reads CAISQGQANEKLFF.

With respect to this clone: The read terminates 3 residues ahead of where the CDR3 ends, so the germline J gene completes it. The rearrangement uses TRBV18 and TRBJ1-2; 7 bases are shared with TRBD1. Germline CDR1 KGHSH, CDR2 LQKENI. The CDR3 totals 12 residues. CDR3 bases read: TGTGCCAGCTCAACCGACAGGGAGGGC. Encoded protein: CASSTDREG. The full CDR3 sequence reads CASSTDREGYTF.